The next 19 T cell receptor beta chains were all read from a single sample in a study of control samples from healthy donors and cancer patients. Data came from immunoSEQ multiplex PCR; TCRdb stores just in-frame clones and leaves some out. The table has 97,000 or so clones, 90% to 95% seen once; the top ten hold over 2%. Source material: blood. The receptors shown here come from a woman aged 18-29 years in good health.

This clone appeared a single time. V usage is TRBV30 and J usage is TRBJ1-3, with D tentatively TRBD1 (5 bases). CDR1 and CDR2 (germline): GTSNPN, SVGIG (reference sequence). This CDR3 is 12 amino acids long. V lost 6 bases and J 7 bases, leaving 13 bases between the germline ends. CDR3 protein: CACSQGSNTIYF. CDR3 sequence (DNA): TGTGCCTGCTCCCAGGGAAGTAACACCATATATTTT.

The V gene is TRBV18, the J gene TRBJ1-2; 8 nucleotides match TRBD1. Germline V gene sequence: CDR1 KGHSH, CDR2 LQKENI. The CDR3 spans 15 residues. The V and J ends lost 3 bases and 2 bases, in that order; junction bases with no gene match: 5. The CDR3 region has the DNA TGTGCCAGCTCACCGCGGACAGGGAGAAACTATGGCTACACCTTC. It is translated as CASSPRTGRNYGYTF.

The rearrangement joins TRBV4-1 to TRBJ2-2; 11 bases are shared with TRBD2. CDR3 length: 16 amino acids. The trim removed 4 bases at V and 4 bases at J, leaving 5 bases unmatched. CDR1 and CDR2 from the germline V gene are MGHRA and YSYEKL. CDR3 in DNA: TGCGCCAGCAGCCTCCTCGGGACTAGCGGCACCGGGGAGCTGTTTTTT. Its translation is CASSLLGTSGTGELFF.

CDR3 protein: CASSKRTALNTGELFF. The CDR3 DNA sequence: TGTGCCAGCAGCAAACGGACAGCTTTGAACACCGGGGAGCTGTTTTTT. This chain links TRBV14 with TRBJ2-2; a possible D gene is TRBD1 (6 bases). CDR3 length: 16 residues. Looked up from germline, CDR1 is SGHDN and CDR2 is FVKESK. V was pared by 5 bases and J by 1 base, with 14 bases between.

The genes are TRBV6-5 and TRBJ1-5; D remains ambiguous. The CDR3 extends over 12 amino acids. The germline CDR1 and CDR2 sequences are MNHEY and SVGAGI. V was cut by 6 bases and J by 7 bases, with 10 bases left in between. The CDR3, as DNA: TGTGCCAGCAGGGGGATACAGCAGCCCCAGCATTTT. Translating gives CASRGIQQPQHF.

This clone was found once. V gene TRBV24-1 combines with J gene TRBJ1-2, with unresolved D. CDR3 length: 15 residues. CDR1 and CDR2 (germline): KGHDR, SFDVKD. Between the trimmed V and J ends, which lost 3 bases and 8 bases, there was a span of 18 bases. CDR3 bases: TGTGCCACCAGTGATCCGGGCGACAAAGGAGGCGGCTACACCTTC. It encodes CATSDPGDKGGGYTF.

The genes are TRBV15 and TRBJ1-5; D gene unclear. The CDR3 loop spans 12 amino acids. The germline V gene has CDR1 LNHNV and CDR2 YYDKDF (reference sequence). The germline V and J ends were trimmed by 2 bases and 7 bases, with 6 bases remaining between them. CDR3 coding DNA: TGTGCCACCAGCAGATTTAAGCAGCCCCAGCATTTT. Translating gives CATSRFKQPQHF.

This clone was detected once. The rearrangement joins TRBV28 to TRBJ1-4; possible D gene TRBD1, 6 bases. Germline loops: CDR1 MDHEN, CDR2 SYDVKM. V was cut by 6 bases and J by 3 bases, with 11 bases left in between. CDR3 length: 14 amino acids. In DNA, the CDR3 is TGTGCCAGCAGGCCGGACAGCCCTAATGAAAAACTGTTTTTT. Translating it yields CASRPDSPNEKLFF.

V gene TRBV6-5 combines with J gene TRBJ1-2, with 10 bases that match TRBD1. Germline V CDR1 and CDR2: MNHEY, SVGAGI. The CDR3 is 15 residues long. J was trimmed by 6 bases and V by 6 bases; bases with no gene match: 10. The CDR3 DNA reads as TGTGCCAGCAGCCGACAGGGGGCTAGTCAAGATGGCTACACCTTC. Encoded protein: CASSRQGASQDGYTF.

V gene TRBV7-8 combines with J gene TRBJ2-3; D possibly matches TRBD1 or TRBD2 (5 bases each). V lost 1 base and J lost 6, with 14 bases in between. The CDR3 consists of 15 residues. Germline-derived CDR1 and CDR2 are SGHVS and FQNEAQ. The CDR3 reads CASSLGQRVVDTQYF. In nucleotides, the CDR3 is TGTGCCAGCAGCTTAGGACAGAGGGTTGTTGATACGCAGTATTTT.

CDR3 in amino acids: CASSNGTLGNIQYF. In DNA form, the CDR3 reads TGTGCCAGCAGCAACGGGACCCTGGGGAACATTCAGTACTTC. J is TRBJ2-4 and V is TRBV5-5; D is possibly TRBD1 or TRBD2 (5 bases each). The CDR3 consists of 14 residues. Germline V gives CDR1 SGHKS, CDR2 YYEKEE (reference sequence). V gave up 4 bases and J gave up 7 bases, with 15 bases separating them.

This clone appeared once. The V gene is TRBV19, the J gene TRBJ1-1; D call uncertain. CDR1 is LNHDA, CDR2 SQIVND, per germline (reference sequence). This CDR3 is 14 amino acids long. The ends were cut back, 2 bases at V and 4 bases at J, with 11 bases in the middle. The CDR3 region has the DNA TGTGCCAGTAGTATATGGCAGGTAGGCACTGAAGCTTTCTTT. This translates into CASSIWQVGTEAFF.

This clone was detected only a few times. The V gene is TRBV19, the J gene TRBJ1-1; 7 nucleotides agree with TRBD1. CDR1 LNHDA and CDR2 SQIVND come from the germline V gene (reference sequence). The CDR3 consists of 13 residues. V lost 4 bases to trimming and J lost 3 bases; unmatched junction nucleotides: 2. CDR3 protein: CASSRTGDTEAFF. The DNA for the CDR3 is TGTGCCAGTAGTAGAACAGGGGACACTGAAGCTTTCTTT. Combining the CDR3 with reference TRBV19 and TRBJ1-1 gives the whole variable domain DGGITQSPKYLFRKEGQNVTLSCEQNLNHDAMYWYRQDPGQGLRLIYYSQIVNDFQKGDIAEGYSVSREKKESFPLTVTSAQKNPTAFYLCASSRTGDTEAFFGQGTRLTVV.

Regarding this clone: Germline is not matched at one junction end, which may reflect a read error. Other DNA sequences in this sample translate to the same CDR3. The V and J genes are TRBV7-9 and TRBJ1-3; maybe TRBD1 (5 bases). Per the germline V gene, CDR1 is SEHNR and CDR2 is FQNEAQ (reference sequence). This CDR3 has 15 residues. CDR3 in DNA: TGTGCCAGCATCCCGGGGGGATACTCTGGGAACACCATATATTTT. Amino acid sequence: CASIPGGYSGNTIYF.

The rearrangement uses TRBV7-3 and TRBJ2-1; TRBD2 aligns across 10 bases. Germline lookup yields CDR1 SGHTA and CDR2 FQGTGA. The CDR3 length is 16 residues. Trimming took 2 bases from V and 2 from J; bases not matched to a gene: 3. The DNA for the CDR3 is TGTGCCAGCAGCTTAGTAGCGGGAGGCCCCTACAATGAGCAGTTCTTC. Protein product: CASSLVAGGPYNEQFF.

The chain combines TRBV6-5 with TRBJ1-1; TRBD1 might be the D (5 bases). V was cut by 6 bases and J by 1 base, with 9 bases left in between. Germline V gene lookup returns CDR1 MNHEY and CDR2 SVGAGI. CDR3 size: 13 residues. CDR3 sequence reads: CASSRAGNTEAFF. The DNA for the CDR3 is TGTGCCAGCAGCAGGGCGGGGAACACTGAAGCTTTCTTT.

A single count supports this clone. The chain has TRBV7-9 and TRBJ1-4; D might be TRBD1 (6 bases). The CDR3 covers 15 residues. Looked up from germline, CDR1 is SEHNR and CDR2 is FQNEAQ (reference sequence). The ends were cut back, 0 bases at V and 7 bases at J, with 12 bases in the middle. The CDR3 region is CASSLAGTRSEKLFF. The CDR3 bases are TGTGCCAGCAGCTTAGCCGGGACACGGTCTGAAAAACTGTTTTTT.

The chain joins TRBV6-1 to TRBJ1-3; D is unclear. This CDR3 region has 18 residues. Germline V gene sequence: CDR1 MNHNS, CDR2 SASEGT. The ends were cut back, 0 bases at V and 0 bases at J, with 15 bases in the middle. In nucleotides, the CDR3 is TGTGCCAGCAGTGAAGCGCAGCAGGTTCGGTACTCTGGAAACACCATATATTTT. Residues: CASSEAQQVRYSGNTIYF.

As regards this clone: Within the sample, other DNA sequences also encode this same CDR3. V gene TRBV5-4 combines with J gene TRBJ2-5, with D possibly TRBD2 on 5 matching bases. Germline V lookup: CDR1 SGHNT, CDR2 YYREEE (reference sequence). With 0 bases removed from V and 2 bases from J, the gap between germline ends came to 8 bases. The CDR3 covers 14 residues. CDR3 amino acids: CASSLAGLQETQYF. Here the CDR3 DNA reads TGTGCCAGCAGCTTGGCGGGGTTACAAGAGACCCAGTACTTC. Full variable domain (remainder filled in from reference TRBV5-4 and TRBJ2-5): ETGVTQSPTHLIKTRGQQVTLRCSSQSGHNTVSWYQQALGQGPQFIFQYYREEENGRGNFPPRFSGLQFPNYSSELNVNALELDDSALYLCASSLAGLQETQYFGPGTRLLVL.